This TCR beta chain was profiled in a study of control samples from healthy donors and cancer patients. Sequenced by immunoSEQ multiplex PCR; TCRdb stores in-frame clones only, minus some. The sample includes about 130,000 clones, about 95% of them seen just once. The germline V gene encodes CDR1 MNHEY and CDR2 SMNVEV (reference sequence). The CDR3 length is 15 residues. Trimming removed 2 bases from V and 1 base from J, with 10 bases in between. The sequence derives from a man younger than 45 in good health. The chain joins TRBV27 to TRBJ2-3, with D tentatively TRBD1 (5 bases). The specimen sequenced was blood. The CDR3: CASSLDLGRTDTQYF. CDR3 nucleotide sequence: TGTGCCAGCAGTTTAGACCTGGGGCGCACAGATACGCAGTATTTT.